The clone carrying this T cell receptor beta chain appeared a few times. Antigen: not known. This record belongs to a study of T cell repertoires in cytomegalovirus infection. Study-level information: CMV infection plus the matching HLA type was flagged by public TCR beta signatures.

TCRdb ran MiXCR on the reads and lists one entry per CDR3 protein. The repertoire holds 400,000 to 600,000 distinct CDR3 sequences, roughly 43% seen once, with 40% to 50% in the top ten. V shed 5 bases and J shed 0 bases, with 18 bases lying between them. The CDR3 covers 17 residues. Germline CDR1 SGHVS, CDR2 FQNEAQ. Here the sequenced sample was cultured PBMCs, taken from culture after CMV antigen stimulation. This TCR was recovered from a human donor in good health (CMV status not recorded). Some clones in this sample may be carry-over from other donors' samples. The chain combines TRBV7-8 with TRBJ2-3; tentative D call: TRBD2 (6 bases). CDR3 region: CASSPQEGGASTDTQYF. The CDR3 DNA is TGTGCCAGCAGCCCTCAGGAGGGTGGCGCAAGCACAGATACGCAGTATTTT.